This TCR beta chain is drawn from a study of blood T cell repertoires in COVID-19 (TCRdb year 2020). Notes on the research overall: Samples covering the acute and convalescent phases of COVID-19 were provided by collaborators in the United States, Italy and Spain. Nearly every sample came with metadata listing a de-identified subject ID, COVID-19 status, age in years and sex. The repertoires were made available in a free public database intended to serve as a resource for research on the immune response to SARS-CoV-2. Where available, HLA class I and class II types were taken from metadata supplied by the sample provider and were not determined by assay-based typing. Samples were obtained from the ongoing ImmuneRACE study (first 160 participants) and from 1,254 subjects provided by 6 global collaborators. The material from the prospective study consisted of cDNA or gDNA derived from T cells, B-cell-depleted T cells, or PBMCs. Subjects who had been exposed to COVID-19, were actively infected with it, or had recovered from it provided the deeply sampled blood TCRbeta repertoires that made up the dataset.

CDR1 is given as SGHNT and CDR2 as YENEEA, both from the germline V gene. From its cysteine to its phenylalanine, the CDR3 spans 17 amino acids. Solely the CDR3 DNA is kept, with 51 bases framed from the first base. Ends trimmed: V by 0 bases, J by 5 bases; bases unmatched to a gene: 8. Broad study findings and their caveats: Clinical and demographic metadata were provided uncurated, with the amount varying by source and participant.

Enrolling through a virtual design, the prospective study's participants ranged in age from roughly 18 to 89 years and lived across roughly 23 United States geographic areas. Cohort assignment in the prospective study relied on participant-reported clinical history from a screening survey and a study questionnaire. ImmuneRACE Cohort 3 recovered participants were defined by two consecutive negative NP/OP PCR tests, healthcare professional clearance, or symptom resolution. In the prospective study, mobile phlebotomists collected whole blood, serum and a nasopharyngeal or oropharyngeal swab from each participant. Participants in the prospective study had the option to provide additional blood draws and questionnaires over an approximately 2-month period. Blood samples from the prospective study were shipped frozen or at room temperature prior to DNA extraction. TCRbeta CDR3 regions were amplified from genomic DNA by means of the immunoSEQ Assay, a bias-controlled multiplex PCR. The original pipeline was this. The number of nucleated cells in each sample was estimated from the amplification of reference gene primers within the assay. Sequence reads were collapsed and filtered to measure the absolute abundance of every unique TCRbeta CDR3 rearrangement. For each sample, productive Simpson clonality was calculated by taking the square root of Simpson's diversity index across productive rearrangements. Held by TCRdb, this immuneACCESS table contains in-frame sequences only and omits some clones. Under half of the omission traces to an unresolved V gene where checked; the cause of the rest is unknown. Clone size and V and J calls were adopted from that table, with D and trimming inferred from the DNA. This sample holds approximately 180,000 clones; more than 80% were observed only once. The biggest ten clones account for 6.2% of the sample.

Worth noting for this clone: No cognate antigen has been identified for it. The input lacks base qualities; no much larger clone sits a single base away.

Material: PBMCs or T cells enriched from blood (not recorded which). This receptor was obtained from a man aged 40-49 years who had recovered from COVID-19. This receptor chain uses TRBV11-3 and TRBJ2-5; TRBD2 matches 11 bases in the middle. The base sequence is TGTGCCAGCAGCTTAGATTTTTCTAGCGGGGGGCCGGAGACCCAGTACTTC. Its protein product is CASSLDFSSGGPETQYF.